This T cell receptor (beta chain) was sequenced for a study of blood T cell repertoires in COVID-19. Study-wide background: T cells, B-cell-depleted T cells, or PBMCs supplied cDNA or gDNA.

Study processing details: Counts of nucleated cells, estimated from reference gene primer amplification, were obtained. The data were produced by immunoSEQ multiplex PCR, yet TCRdb's version contains in-frame clones alone and is incomplete. The D gene and trimming were derived from the DNA, and the V and J assignments and clone size from that table. The data hold more than 95,000 clones, with more than 70% observed a single time. Germline assignment: CDR1 MDHEN and CDR2 SYDVKM. V was shortened by 6 bases and J by 6 bases, with 17 bases between the two germline ends. The length of the CDR3 is 14 residues.

This receptor was taken from a woman aged 55-70 years with acute or convalescent COVID-19. The gene calls are TRBV28 and TRBJ1-1; no clear D gene. Sequenced input: peripheral blood. The CDR3 DNA sequence: TGTGCCAGCAGCCTCCGTGAGACAAGGTCTGAAGCTTTCTTT. It translates to CASSLRETRSEAFF.